This TCR beta chain was sequenced in a study of cytomegalovirus exposure and HLA in healthy donors. In the study overall: The 120 or so validation repertoires, a later analysis reported, used the same platform as the approximately 700 first-cohort repertoires.

Some clones are missing from TCRdb's copy, which holds only in-frame ones; the method was immunoSEQ multiplex PCR. The profile shows some 76,000 clones, roughly 94% of them singletons. The CDR3 spans 15 residues. Deletions cut 0 bases from V and 4 bases from J, with 13 bases between. Germline V gene lookup returns CDR1 SGHDT and CDR2 YYEEEE. The chain uses TRBV5-6 and TRBJ1-1; no clear D. The TCR sequence derives from a young woman in good health and CMV-seropositive. Input material: PBMCs. For the CDR3, the DNA is TGTGCCAGCAGCTTGGGGAGGGTGGTTGGCACTGAAGCTTTCTTT. Protein product: CASSLGRVVGTEAFF.